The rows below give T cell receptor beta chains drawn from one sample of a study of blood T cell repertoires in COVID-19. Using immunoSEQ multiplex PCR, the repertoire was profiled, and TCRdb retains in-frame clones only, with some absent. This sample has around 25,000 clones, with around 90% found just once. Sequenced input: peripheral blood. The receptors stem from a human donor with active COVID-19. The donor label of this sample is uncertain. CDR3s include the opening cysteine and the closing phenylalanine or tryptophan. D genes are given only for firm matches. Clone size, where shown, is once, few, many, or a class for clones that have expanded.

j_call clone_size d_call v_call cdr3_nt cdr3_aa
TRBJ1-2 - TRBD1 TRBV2 TGTGCCAGCTCGGCCGGGACAGACTATGGCTACACCTTC CASSAGTDYGYTF
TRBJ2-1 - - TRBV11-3 TGTGCCAGCAGCTTGGGGCGGAACTCCTACAATGAGCAGTTCTTC CASSLGRNSYNEQFF
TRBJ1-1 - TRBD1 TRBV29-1 TGCAGCGTTGGGGACAGGGGCAAGAACACTGAAGCTTTCTTT CSVGDRGKNTEAFF
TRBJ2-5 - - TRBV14 TGTGCCAGCAGCCGGCGTTGGCGGGAGACCCAGTACTTC CASSRRWRETQYF
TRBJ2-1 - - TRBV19 TGTGCCAGTAGTATTCGACAGGCCAATGAGCAGTTCTTC CASSIRQANEQFF
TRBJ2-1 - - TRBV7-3 TGTGCCAGCAGCCCAAGGGAGTCGGAAAACAATGAGCAGTTCTTC CASSPRESENNEQFF
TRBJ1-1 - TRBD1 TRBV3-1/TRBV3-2 TGTGCCAGCAGTCGACAGGGGGCGGACACTGAAGCTTTCTTT CASSRQGADTEAFF
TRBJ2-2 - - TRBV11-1 TGTGCCAGCAGCTTTTCGGTAACGTACAACACCGGGGAGCTGTTTTTT CASSFSVTYNTGELFF
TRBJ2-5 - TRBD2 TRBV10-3 TGTGCCATCAGTGATTTAGCGGGAGGTGGAGAGACCCAGTACTTC CAISDLAGGGETQYF
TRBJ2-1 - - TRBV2 TGTGCCAGCACACGGGAGTTGGGTAATGAGCAGTTCTTC CASTRELGNEQFF
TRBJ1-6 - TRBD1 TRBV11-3 TGTGCCAGCAGTAGAGGGGGCCCCGGTTCACCCCTCCACTTT CASSRGGPGSPLHF
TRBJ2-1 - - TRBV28 TGTGCCAGCAGCCTAAGGACACCCGGCTATGAGCAGTTCTTC CASSLRTPGYEQFF
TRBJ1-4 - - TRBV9 TGTGCCAGCAGCCCCGATAGCGGTGAAAAACTGTTTTTT CASSPDSGEKLFF
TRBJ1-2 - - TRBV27 TGTGCCAGCCGCCTCGGGGGGGACGCGGTCTATGGCTACACCTTC CASRLGGDAVYGYTF
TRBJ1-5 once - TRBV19 TGTGCCAGTAGTATAGATCGGGAACAGCCCCAGCATTTT CASSIDREQPQHF
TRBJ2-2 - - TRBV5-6 TGTGCCAGCAGCTTCCCTACAGGGTACGGGGAGCTGTTTTTT CASSFPTGYGELFF
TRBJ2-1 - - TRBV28 TGTGCCAGCAGTTTATATAGCGACTACAATGAGCAGTTCTTC CASSLYSDYNEQFF
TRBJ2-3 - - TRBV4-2 TGTGCCAGCAGCCAACAACGGACTCCTAGCACAGATACGCAGTATTTT CASSQQRTPSTDTQYF
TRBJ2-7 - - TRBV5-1 TGCGCCAGCAGCTTGGGGGTGGACAACTCCTACGAGCAGTACTTC CASSLGVDNSYEQYF
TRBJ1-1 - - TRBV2 TGTGCCAGCAGTGGGAGTAGGGGCTCTGAAGCTTTCTTT CASSGSRGSEAFF
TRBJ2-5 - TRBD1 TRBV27 TGTGCCAGCAGCCTACGAACAGGGGCGCTCCCCGAGACCCAGTACTTC CASSLRTGALPETQYF
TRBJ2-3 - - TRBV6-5 TGTGCCAGCTTGGCGGGACCCAGGGATACGCAGTATTTT CASLAGPRDTQYF
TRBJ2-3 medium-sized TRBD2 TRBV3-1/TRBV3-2 TGTGCCAGCAGCCGGGGGGGAATGGGGTCAGATACGCAGTATTTT CASSRGGMGSDTQYF
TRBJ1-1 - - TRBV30 TGTGCCTGGGGGGACTCAAACACTGAAGCTTTCTTT CAWGDSNTEAFF
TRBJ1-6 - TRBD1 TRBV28 TGTGCCAGCAGTTTAGAGAGGGGGCTTGATGGCTCACCCCTCCACTTT CASSLERGLDGSPLHF